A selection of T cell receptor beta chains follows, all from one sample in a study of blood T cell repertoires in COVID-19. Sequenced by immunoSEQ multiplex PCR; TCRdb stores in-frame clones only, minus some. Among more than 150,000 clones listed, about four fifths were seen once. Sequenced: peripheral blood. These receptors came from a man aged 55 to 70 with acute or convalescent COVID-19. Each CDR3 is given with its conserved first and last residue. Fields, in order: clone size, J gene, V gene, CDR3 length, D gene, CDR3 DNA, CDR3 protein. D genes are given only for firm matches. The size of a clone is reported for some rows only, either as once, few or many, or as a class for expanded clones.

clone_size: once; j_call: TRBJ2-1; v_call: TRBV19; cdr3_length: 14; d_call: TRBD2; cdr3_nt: TGTGCCAGTAGTATCGGGACTAGCGGAAATGAGCAGTTCTTC; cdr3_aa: CASSIGTSGNEQFF
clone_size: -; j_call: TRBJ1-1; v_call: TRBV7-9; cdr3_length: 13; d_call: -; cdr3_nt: TGTGCCAGCTTGTTTAATCGGGGCACTGAAGCTTTCTTT; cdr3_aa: CASLFNRGTEAFF
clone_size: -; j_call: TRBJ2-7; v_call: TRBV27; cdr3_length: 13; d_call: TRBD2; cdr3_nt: TGTGCCAGCAGTTTAGGACTAGCGTCGGAGCAGTACTTC; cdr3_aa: CASSLGLASEQYF
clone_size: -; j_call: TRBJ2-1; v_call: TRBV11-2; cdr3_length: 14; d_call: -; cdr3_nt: TGTGCCAGCAGCTTCGGGCGGGGGCAGAATGAGCAGTTCTTC; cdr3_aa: CASSFGRGQNEQFF
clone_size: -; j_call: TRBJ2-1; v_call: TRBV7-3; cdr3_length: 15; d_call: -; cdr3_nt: TGTGCCAGCAGCGGGCCGGGACTCGTCTACAATGAGCAGTTCTTC; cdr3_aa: CASSGPGLVYNEQFF
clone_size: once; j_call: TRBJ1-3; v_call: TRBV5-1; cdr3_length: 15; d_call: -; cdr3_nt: TGCGCCAGCAGGGCCCTCCCTGACTCTGGAAACACCATATATTTT; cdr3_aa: CASRALPDSGNTIYF
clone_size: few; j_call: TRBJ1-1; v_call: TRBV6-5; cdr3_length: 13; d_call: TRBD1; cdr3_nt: TGTGCCAGCACCTGGACAGGGGGGACTGAAGCTTTCTTT; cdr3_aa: CASTWTGGTEAFF
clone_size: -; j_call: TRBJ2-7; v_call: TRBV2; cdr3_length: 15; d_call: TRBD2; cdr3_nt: TGTGCCAGCAGTGAGGTTAGGGCGGGAGGCCACGAGCAGTACTTC; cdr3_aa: CASSEVRAGGHEQYF
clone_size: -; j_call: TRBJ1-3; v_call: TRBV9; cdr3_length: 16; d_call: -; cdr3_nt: TGTGCCAGCAGCGTGACTGGACACAGCTCTGGAAACACCATATATTTT; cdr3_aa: CASSVTGHSSGNTIYF
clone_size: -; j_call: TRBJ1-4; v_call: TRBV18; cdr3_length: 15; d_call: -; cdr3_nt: TGTGCCAGCTCACCAAGGATCCTACGGGGTGAAAAACTGTTTTTT; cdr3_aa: CASSPRILRGEKLFF
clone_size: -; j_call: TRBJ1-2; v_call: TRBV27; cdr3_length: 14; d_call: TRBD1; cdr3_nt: TGTGCCAGCAGTCCTGGACAGGGGGTGCGTGGCTACACCTTC; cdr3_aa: CASSPGQGVRGYTF
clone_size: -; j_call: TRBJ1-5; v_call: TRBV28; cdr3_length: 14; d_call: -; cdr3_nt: TGTGCCAGCAGTCCCCCCCCCGGGGGTCAGCCCCAGCATTTT; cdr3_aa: CASSPPPGGQPQHF
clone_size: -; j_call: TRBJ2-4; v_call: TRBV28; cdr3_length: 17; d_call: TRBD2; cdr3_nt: TGTGCCAGCAGAAATGGGAGGGACCACCTAGCCAAAAACATTCAGTACTTC; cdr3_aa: CASRNGRDHLAKNIQYF
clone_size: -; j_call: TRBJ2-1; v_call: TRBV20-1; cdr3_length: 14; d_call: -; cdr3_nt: TGCAGTGCTAGTCTGGGAGATCGGGCTCATGAGCAGTTCTTC; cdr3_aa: CSASLGDRAHEQFF
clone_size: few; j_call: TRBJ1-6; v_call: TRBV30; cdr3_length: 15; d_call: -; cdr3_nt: TGTGCCTGCATTACGGGGGGCTCCTATAATTCACCCCTCCACTTT; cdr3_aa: CACITGGSYNSPLHF
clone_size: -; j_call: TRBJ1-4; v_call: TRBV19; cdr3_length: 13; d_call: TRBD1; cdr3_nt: TGTGCCAGTAGTGGTTCAGGGGGGGAAAAACTGTTTTTT; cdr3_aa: CASSGSGGEKLFF
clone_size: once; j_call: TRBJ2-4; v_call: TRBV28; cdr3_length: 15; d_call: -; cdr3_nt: TGTGCCAGCACTTCCCCCTCTAGGGCCAAAAACATTCAGTACTTC; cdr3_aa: CASTSPSRAKNIQYF
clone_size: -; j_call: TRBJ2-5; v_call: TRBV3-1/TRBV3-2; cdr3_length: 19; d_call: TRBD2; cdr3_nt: TGTGCCAGCAGCCAAGGGGGTCTAGCGGGGGCCACTAACCAAGAGACCCAGTACTTC; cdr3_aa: CASSQGGLAGATNQETQYF